These 9 T cell receptor beta chains were all obtained from the same sample, sequenced in a study of sequential checkpoint blockade in melanoma. Method: immunoSEQ multiplex PCR; TCRdb's copy keeps in-frame clones and lacks some. The top ten hold roughly 23% of the sample, which has about 12,000 clones, around 67% seen once. Treatment described: randomized to nivolumab then ipilimumab (arm A) or the reverse (arm B). This material consisted of CD8+ T cells sorted from blood (inferred from file names), taken from a patient given nivolumab and ipilimumab in sequence. These receptors originate from a human donor with melanoma.

V and J are TRBV2 and TRBJ2-2; TRBD1 matches 9 bases. The CDR3 is made up of 16 amino acids. Germline V gene data show CDR1 as SNHLY and CDR2 as FYNNEI. V lost 6 bases and J lost 3; bases outside the gene matches: 8. The chain's CDR3 is CASSRGTGRHTGELFF. CDR3 coding DNA: TGTGCCAGCAGCCGAGGGACAGGGCGACACACCGGGGAGCTGTTTTTT.

This chain links TRBV4-2 with TRBJ1-5; 11 bases are shared with TRBD1. This CDR3 is built from 14 residues. Losses at the gene ends were 3 bases for V and 6 bases for J; bases not matched to a gene: 1. Germline V gene sequence: CDR1 LGHNA, CDR2 YNFKEQ. The CDR3 is CASSQDRGLQPQHF. CDR3 DNA: TGTGCCAGCAGCCAGGACAGGGGGCTTCAGCCCCAGCATTTT.

A few counts support this clone. This chain joins TRBV9 and TRBJ2-1; maybe TRBD2 (6 bases). The CDR3 contains 14 residues. From germline, CDR1 is SGDLS and CDR2 YYNGEE. The ends were cut back, 2 bases at V and 0 bases at J, with 6 bases in the middle. The CDR3, as DNA: TGTGCCAGCAGCGTCGGGAGCTCCTACAATGAGCAGTTCTTC. This encodes CASSVGSSYNEQFF.

J is TRBJ2-3 and V is TRBV6-5; TRBD2 matches at 10 bases. This CDR3 has 15 amino acids. Germline V gives CDR1 MNHEY, CDR2 SVGAGI. The junction had 6 bases not matched to a gene; V was cut back by 6 bases and J by 3 bases. CDR3 protein: CASRQTSGLTDTQYF. The CDR3, as DNA: TGTGCCAGCAGGCAGACTAGCGGGCTGACAGATACGCAGTATTTT.

The J gene is TRBJ2-5, the V gene TRBV5-4; tentative D call: TRBD1 (6 bases). The J call may be incorrect, as the DNA end agrees better with TRBJ2-7. There are 15 residues in the CDR3. Germline CDR1 is SGHNT and CDR2 is YYREEE (reference sequence). The DNA of the CDR3 is TGTGCCAGCAGCTATGCTGCAGGGGCCCTCCTCGAGCAGTACTTC. Amino acids: CASSYAAGALLEQYF.

The gene calls are TRBV28 and TRBJ2-7; D unclear. From germline, CDR1 is MDHEN and CDR2 SYDVKM. V dropped 6 bases and J dropped 2 bases, with 20 bases sitting between them. The CDR3 totals 16 residues. The CDR3, as DNA: TGTGCCAGCAGCCACCCCGCTGGCGGTGGTACCTACGAGCAGTACTTC. Protein: CASSHPAGGGTYEQYF.

This clone appeared a single time. The rearrangement links TRBV6-1 to TRBJ2-7; TRBD1 matches 9 bases. With V trimmed by 4 bases and J by 3 bases, 4 bases remained unmatched. Germline assignment: CDR1 MNHNS and CDR2 SASEGT. CDR3 length equals 14 residues. The CDR3 region is CASSADRGVYEQYF. CDR3 DNA sequence: TGTGCCAGCAGTGCGGACAGGGGAGTCTACGAGCAGTACTTC.

This clone was seen only a few times. The chain couples TRBV7-8 to TRBJ1-3; no definite D call. The CDR3 is 15 residues long. Trimming shortened V by 1 base and J by 1 base, and 8 bases separated the two germline ends. The germline V gene encodes CDR1 SGHVS and CDR2 FQNEAQ. The CDR3 nucleotides are TGTGCCAGCAGCTTAGGGTCGGGATCTGGAAACACCATATATTTT. As protein: CASSLGSGSGNTIYF.

The rearrangement joins TRBV7-9 to TRBJ1-2, with D maybe TRBD1 (6 bases). Germline V gives CDR1 SEHNR, CDR2 FQNEAQ (reference sequence). This CDR3 is built from 16 residues. V was pared by 4 bases and J by 2 bases, with 17 bases between. CDR3 in amino acids: CASSSLTGTPNYGYTF. CDR3 nucleotides: TGTGCCAGCAGCTCGCTTACAGGGACCCCCAACTATGGCTACACCTTC.